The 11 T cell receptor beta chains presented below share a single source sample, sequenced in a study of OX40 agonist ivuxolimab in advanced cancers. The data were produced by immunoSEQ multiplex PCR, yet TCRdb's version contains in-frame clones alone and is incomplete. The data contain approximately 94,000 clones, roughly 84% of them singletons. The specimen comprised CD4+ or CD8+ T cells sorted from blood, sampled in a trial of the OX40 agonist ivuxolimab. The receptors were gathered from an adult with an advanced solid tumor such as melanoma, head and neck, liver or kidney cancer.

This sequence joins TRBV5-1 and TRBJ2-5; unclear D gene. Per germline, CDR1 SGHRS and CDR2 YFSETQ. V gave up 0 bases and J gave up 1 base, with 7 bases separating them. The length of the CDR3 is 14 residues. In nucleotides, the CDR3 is TGCGCCAGCAGCTTGGACACAGTCCAAGAGACCCAGTACTTC. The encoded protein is CASSLDTVQETQYF.

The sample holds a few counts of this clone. The CDR3 nucleotides are TGTGCCAGCAGCGTAGATGAGGCAGCGCAATACGAGCAGTACTTC. Encoded protein: CASSVDEAAQYEQYF. The rearrangement joins TRBV9 to TRBJ2-7; D ambiguous. Per the germline V gene, CDR1 is SGDLS and CDR2 is YYNGEE. The length of the CDR3 is 15 residues. Trimming stripped 0 bases from V and 4 bases from J, with 14 bases between.

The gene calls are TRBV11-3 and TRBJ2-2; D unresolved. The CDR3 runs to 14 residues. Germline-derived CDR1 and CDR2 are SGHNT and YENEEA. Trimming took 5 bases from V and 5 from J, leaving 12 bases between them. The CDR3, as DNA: TGTGCCAGCAGCATGAACTTGGAGACCGGGGAGCTGTTTTTT. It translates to CASSMNLETGELFF.

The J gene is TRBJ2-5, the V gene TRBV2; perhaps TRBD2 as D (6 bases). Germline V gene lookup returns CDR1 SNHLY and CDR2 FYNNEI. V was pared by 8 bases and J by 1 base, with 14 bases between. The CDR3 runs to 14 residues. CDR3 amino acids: CASLLRRAQETQYF. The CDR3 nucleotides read TGTGCCAGCCTTCTAAGGAGGGCCCAAGAGACCCAGTACTTC.

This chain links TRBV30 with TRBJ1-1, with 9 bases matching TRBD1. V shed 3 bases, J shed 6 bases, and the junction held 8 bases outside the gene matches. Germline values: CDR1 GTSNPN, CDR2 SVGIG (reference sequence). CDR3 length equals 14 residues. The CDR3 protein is CAWSPDRGLAEAFF. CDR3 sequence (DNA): TGTGCCTGGAGCCCCGACAGGGGGTTGGCTGAAGCTTTCTTT.

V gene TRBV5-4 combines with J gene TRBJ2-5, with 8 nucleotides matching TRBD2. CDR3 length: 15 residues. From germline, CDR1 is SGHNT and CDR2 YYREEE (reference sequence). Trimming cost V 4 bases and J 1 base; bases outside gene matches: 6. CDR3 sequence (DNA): TGTGCCAGCAGCACCAAGCGGGAGATCCAAGAGACCCAGTACTTC. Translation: CASSTKREIQETQYF.

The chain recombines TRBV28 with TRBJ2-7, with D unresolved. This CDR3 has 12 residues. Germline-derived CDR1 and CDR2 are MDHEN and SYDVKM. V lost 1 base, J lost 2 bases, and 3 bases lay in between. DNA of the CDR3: TGTGCCAGCAGTTTATACGCCTACGAGCAGTACTTC. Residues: CASSLYAYEQYF.

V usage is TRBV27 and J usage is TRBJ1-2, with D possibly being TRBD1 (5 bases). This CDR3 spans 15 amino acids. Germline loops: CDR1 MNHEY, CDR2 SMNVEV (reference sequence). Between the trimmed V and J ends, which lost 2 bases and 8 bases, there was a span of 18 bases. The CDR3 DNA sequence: TGTGCCAGCAGTTTAGGGGGGGTGGAGAGAGGAGGCTACACCTTC. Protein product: CASSLGGVERGGYTF.

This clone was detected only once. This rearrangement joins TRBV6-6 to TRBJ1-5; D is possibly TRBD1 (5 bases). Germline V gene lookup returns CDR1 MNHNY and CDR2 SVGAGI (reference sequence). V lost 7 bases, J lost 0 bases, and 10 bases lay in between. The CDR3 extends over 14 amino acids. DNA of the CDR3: TGTGCCAGCACCGGGACGGATAGCAATCAGCCCCAGCATTTT. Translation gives CASTGTDSNQPQHF.

DNA of the CDR3: TGTGCCAGCCAGTGGACAGACACCGGGGAGCTGTTTTTT. Protein product: CASQWTDTGELFF. This sequence joins TRBV28 and TRBJ2-2; D perhaps matches TRBD1 (6 bases). This CDR3 spans 13 amino acids. Trimming removed 8 bases from V and 3 bases from J, with 10 bases in between. Germline-derived CDR1 and CDR2 are MDHEN and SYDVKM.

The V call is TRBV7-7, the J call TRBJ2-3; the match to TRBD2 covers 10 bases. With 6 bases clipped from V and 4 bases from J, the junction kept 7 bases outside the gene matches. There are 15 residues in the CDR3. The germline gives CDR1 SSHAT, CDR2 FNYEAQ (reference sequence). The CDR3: CASSLSGGGPDTQYF. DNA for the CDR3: TGTGCCAGCAGTCTAAGCGGGGGGGGCCCAGATACGCAGTATTTT.